These 12 T cell receptor beta chains came from one sample sequenced in a study of cytomegalovirus exposure and HLA in healthy donors. Use of 60 Vbeta and 13 Jbeta primers characterized the PCR. Profiling relied on immunoSEQ multiplex PCR, and the TCRdb table lists in-frame clones only, not all of them. In the table there are about 160,000 clones, roughly 80% of which are singletons. The sequencing input was PBMCs. Receptors were obtained from a male donor in good health and CMV-seropositive.

The chain has TRBV7-9 and TRBJ2-7; D not certain. This CDR3 is built from 16 residues. Germline-derived CDR1 and CDR2 are SEHNR and FQNEAQ (reference sequence). The V end was cut by 6 bases, the J end by 2 bases, with 20 bases between. The CDR3 loop is CASSPTGSAEPYEQYF. CDR3 bases: TGTGCCAGCAGTCCCACCGGTTCCGCGGAGCCCTACGAGCAGTACTTC.

This chain links TRBV11-3 with TRBJ2-1, with 11 bases matching TRBD1. CDR3 length: 14 amino acids. The V segment lost 4 bases and the J segment 8 bases; nucleotides outside the gene matches: 4. Germline V gives CDR1 SGHNT, CDR2 YENEEA. The CDR3 region is CASSWGQGVDEQFF. CDR3 DNA sequence: TGTGCCAGCAGCTGGGGACAGGGGGTGGATGAGCAGTTCTTC.

The chain links TRBV10-2 to TRBJ2-7, with 10 bases fitting TRBD2. The CDR3 is made up of 16 amino acids. Trimming removed 4 bases from V and 2 bases from J; junction bases left unmatched: 8. Germline CDR1 and CDR2: WSHSY and SAAADI. The CDR3 bases are TGCGCCAGCAGTGGGTCGCTACTAGCGGGGACCTACGAGCAGTACTTC. Protein sequence: CASSGSLLAGTYEQYF.

This clone was detected only a few times. The chain couples TRBV27 to TRBJ1-2; D perhaps matches TRBD1 (5 bases). Trimming removed 3 bases from V and 4 bases from J, with 18 bases in between. CDR3 length: 16 amino acids. Per germline, CDR1 MNHEY and CDR2 SMNVEV (reference sequence). The CDR3 nucleotides are TGTGCCAGCAGTTTCCTCGACGCGGGACCTTCCTATGGCTACACCTTC. It is translated as CASSFLDAGPSYGYTF.

V gene TRBV5-6 combines with J gene TRBJ1-3; 7 bases are shared with TRBD1. J lost 0 bases, V lost 3 bases, and 9 bases had no gene match. The CDR3 contains 17 residues. Germline loops: CDR1 SGHDT, CDR2 YYEEEE. CDR3 protein: CASSSPGQMSSGNTIYF. CDR3 bases: TGTGCCAGCAGCTCCCCGGGACAGATGAGCTCTGGAAACACCATATATTTT.

V is TRBV27 and J is TRBJ2-1; 9 positions agree with TRBD1. CDR1 is MNHEY and CDR2 is SMNVEV in the germline V gene (reference sequence). V was clipped by 7 bases and J by 16 bases; unmatched bases: 11. The CDR3 length is 12 residues. The CDR3 DNA sequence: TGTGCCAGCAACCTAGCAGGACAGGGGCTATTCTTC. As protein: CASNLAGQGLFF.

The V and J genes are TRBV7-8 and TRBJ2-2; 7 positions agree with TRBD2. This CDR3 has 16 amino acids. After removal of 4 bases from V and 1 base from J, the junction contained 6 bases not matched to a gene. Germline CDR1 is SGHVS and CDR2 is FQNEAQ. CDR3 coding DNA: TGTGCCAGCAGCTGGGGGGGTCACAGGAACACCGGGGAGCTGTTTTTT. Translating it yields CASSWGGHRNTGELFF.

The rearrangement uses TRBV7-2 and TRBJ2-5; D uncertain. The CDR3 totals 10 residues. The ends were cut back, 7 bases at V and 5 bases at J, with 5 bases in the middle. The germline V gene has CDR1 SGHTA and CDR2 FQGNSA. This CDR3 reads CASTSETQYF. The CDR3 DNA follows: TGTGCCAGCACTAGTGAGACCCAGTACTTC. Using reference TRBV7-2 and TRBJ2-5 for the parts outside the CDR3, the full variable domain is GAGVSQSPSNKVTEKGKDVELRCDPISGHTALYWYRQSLGQGLEFLIYFQGNSAPDKSGLPSDRFSAERTGGSVSTLTIQRTQQEDSAVYLCASTSETQYFGPGTRLLVL.

The rearrangement links TRBV5-8 to TRBJ1-2; D is uncertain. V was pared by 0 bases and J by 8 bases, with 11 bases between. CDR1 is SGHTS and CDR2 is YDEGEE in the germline V gene. This CDR3 has 13 residues. The CDR3 sequence: CASSLGHREGYTF. CDR3 sequence (DNA): TGTGCCAGCAGCTTGGGACACCGAGAGGGCTACACCTTC.

V is TRBV6-1 and J is TRBJ1-2; D gene uncertain. V shed 5 bases and J shed 5 bases, with 15 bases lying between them. The germline gives CDR1 MNHNS, CDR2 SASEGT. This CDR3 has 14 amino acids. For the CDR3, the DNA is TGTGCCAGCAGTACCCCGGGGAGGGAGTATGGCTACACCTTC. It specifies CASSTPGREYGYTF.

A remark on this clone: This CDR3 is also generated by other DNA sequences in the sample. V and J are TRBV30 and TRBJ1-1, with a weak D call TRBD1 (6 bases). With 1 base removed from V and 5 bases from J, the gap between germline ends came to 11 bases. The CDR3 length is 13 residues. The germline CDR1 and CDR2 sequences are GTSNPN and SVGIG (reference sequence). CDR3 amino acids: CAWSGNRDTEAFF. CDR3 sequence (DNA): TGTGCCTGGAGTGGAAACAGGGATACTGAAGCTTTCTTT.

The chain employs TRBV28 and TRBJ1-2, with 10 bases aligning to TRBD1. Trimming removed 5 bases from V and 8 bases from J; junction bases left unmatched: 5. The CDR3 is 13 residues long. Germline-derived CDR1 and CDR2 are MDHEN and SYDVKM. The CDR3 DNA is TGTGCCAGCAGTCCCGGGACAGGGGACGGCTACACCTTC. Its translation is CASSPGTGDGYTF.